The rows below give T cell receptor beta chains drawn from one sample of a study of T cells in Graves' hyperthyroidism and ophthalmopathy. TCRdb reprocessed the multiplex PCR reads with MiXCR, giving one entry per CDR3 protein. The sample includes about 640,000 distinct CDR3 sequences, roughly 20% of them seen just once. Sequenced sample: blood. The source of these receptors is a man aged 30-40 years with Graves' ophthalmopathy. Both conserved end residues are part of each CDR3. D genes are given only for firm matches. Clone size appears in some rows only: once, few, many, or a class for an expanded clone.

j_gene,abundance,v_gene,d_gene,CDR3nt,CDR3aa
TRBJ2-7,NA,TRBV5-1,TRBD2,TGTGCCAGCAGCTCAGGACTAGAAAGGTACGAGCAGTACTTC,CASSSGLERYEQYF
TRBJ1-5,few,TRBV7-2,NA,TGTGCCAGCAGCCCGGACCCTAATCAGCCCCAGCATTTT,CASSPDPNQPQHF
TRBJ2-1,few,TRBV5-1,TRBD2,TGCGCCAGCAGCCTTACTAGCGGGCCCCTCAATGAGCAGTTCTTC,CASSLTSGPLNEQFF
TRBJ2-1,few,TRBV25-1,TRBD2,TGTGCCAGCAGTGCGGCACTAGCGGTCTACAATGAGCAGTTCTTC,CASSAALAVYNEQFF
TRBJ1-1,many,TRBV30,NA,TGTGCCTGGAGCCGGGACGGAATGAACACTGAAGCTTTCTTT,CAWSRDGMNTEAFF
TRBJ2-6,NA,TRBV28,NA,TGTGCCAGCAGTCCGGAAATGGGCCTCTCTGGGGCCAACGTCCTGACTTTC,CASSPEMGLSGANVLTF
TRBJ1-1,few,TRBV5-4,NA,TGTGCCAGCAGCACTCGGACCTCTACTAACACTGAAGCTTTCTTT,CASSTRTSTNTEAFF
TRBJ2-7,NA,TRBV5-1,TRBD1,TGCGCCAGCAGCCTCGGGACAGTGCTGGATGAGCAGTACTTC,CASSLGTVLDEQYF
TRBJ2-2,NA,TRBV6-1,NA,TGTGCCAGCAGTGCCGATCTTTACAGGGAAGGCGGGGAGCTGTTTTTT,CASSADLYREGGELFF
TRBJ2-1,NA,TRBV19,TRBD2,TGTGCCAGTAGTTTGACTAGCGGCACCTACAATGGGCAGTTCTTC,CASSLTSGTYNGQFF
TRBJ1-1,NA,TRBV12-3/TRBV12-4,TRBD1,TGTGCCAGCAGTAAGAGACAGGGGGCAGTTACTGAAGCTTTCTTT,CASSKRQGAVTEAFF
TRBJ2-1,few,TRBV14,NA,TGTGCCAGCAACCAGCAGTCGGATGAGCAGTTCTTC,CASNQQSDEQFF
TRBJ2-1,few,TRBV7-3,NA,TGTGCCAGCAGCCCCGCCGGGATCAATGAGCAGTTCTTC,CASSPAGINEQFF
TRBJ2-3,NA,TRBV20-1,NA,TGCAGTGCACCGCGGGGTTACGTGGAGTATTTT,CSAPRGYVEYF
TRBJ2-7,NA,TRBV4-2,TRBD2,TGTGCCAGCAGCCAAGAGGGGACTAGAGCAACCTACGAGCAGTACTTC,CASSQEGTRATYEQYF
TRBJ1-5,NA,TRBV6-1,NA,TGTGCCAGCAGTGAAAGGGGAAAGAATCAGCCCCAGCATTTT,CASSERGKNQPQHF
TRBJ2-5,many,TRBV6-1,NA,TGTGCCAGCAGTGGCTCGTGGCGGGTAGAGACCCAGTACTTC,CASSGSWRVETQYF
TRBJ2-2,NA,TRBV7-2,TRBD2,TGTGCCAGCAGCTTAGGTGGTGGCGGGATAGCGGGCACCGGGGAGCTGTTTTTT,CASSLGGGGIAGTGELFF
TRBJ2-5,few,TRBV10-2,NA,TGCGCCAGCAGTCGCGGGGCAGTTAGCGTTGAGACCCAGTACTTC,CASSRGAVSVETQYF
TRBJ1-2,NA,TRBV5-1,NA,TGCGCCAGCAGCTTGGGGGCAGGAGACTTAGGCTACACCTTC,CASSLGAGDLGYTF
TRBJ2-1,many,TRBV7-8,TRBD1,TGTGCCAGCAGCCAAGGAGGACAGGGGGCAGAGGATGAGCAGTTCTTC,CASSQGGQGAEDEQFF
TRBJ2-3,NA,TRBV24-1,NA,TGTGCCACCAGTGACAGGACCCTGGCAGATACGCAGTATTTT,CATSDRTLADTQYF
TRBJ2-3,many,TRBV5-1,NA,TGCGCCAGCAGCTTGGAACAGATCCGTGATACGCAGTATTTT,CASSLEQIRDTQYF
TRBJ2-3,few,TRBV28,NA,TGTGCCAGCAGTTTAAGCAGGGGTCAAGACACAGATACGCAGTATTTT,CASSLSRGQDTDTQYF
TRBJ1-2,many,TRBV28,TRBD1,TGTGCCAGCAGTTTCTTATCCGGGACAGGGCCCGGCTACACCTTC,CASSFLSGTGPGYTF
TRBJ1-2,NA,TRBV20-1,NA,TGCAGTGCTGGAGGGGATGCGGATGGCTACACCTTC,CSAGGDADGYTF
TRBJ2-5,NA,TRBV6-2/TRBV6-3,NA,TGTGCCAGCAGTGCGAGGGGGGTGGGAGAGACCCAGTACTTC,CASSARGVGETQYF
TRBJ2-3,NA,TRBV10-2,TRBD2,TGCGCCAGCAGTGGGCTAGCGGGAGAAACCACAGATACGCAGTATTTT,CASSGLAGETTDTQYF
TRBJ2-7,NA,TRBV27,NA,TGTGCCAGCAGTTCCTCTAGCGCCTACGAGCAGTACTTC,CASSSSSAYEQYF
TRBJ1-6,few,TRBV28,TRBD1,TGTGCCAGCGGGGGACAGCCGGGTGGTTCACCCCTCCACTTT,CASGGQPGGSPLHF
TRBJ2-2,NA,TRBV2,TRBD1,TGTGCCAGCAGTGAAAGACAGGGAAACACCGGGGAGCTGTTTTTT,CASSERQGNTGELFF
TRBJ2-3,many,TRBV7-2,TRBD2,TGTGCCAGCAGCTCCCTAGCGGGGGGGAGCACAGATACGCAGTATTTT,CASSSLAGGSTDTQYF
TRBJ2-7,NA,TRBV5-1,NA,TGCGCCACCCAACCAGAGCCTAGCTCCTACGAGCAGTACTTC,CATQPEPSSYEQYF
TRBJ1-6,few,TRBV6-2/TRBV6-3,NA,TGTGCCAGCAGTTACTCGGCGAGGGTACCCCTCCACTTT,CASSYSARVPLHF
TRBJ2-3,many,TRBV11-1,TRBD2,TGTGCCAGCAGACTTCTTCGGGGGGAGCTAGTCACAGATACGCAGTATTTT,CASRLLRGELVTDTQYF
TRBJ2-1,few,TRBV7-9,NA,TGTGCCAGCAGCAACGGATGGAACACGGGTTTTTACGATGAGCAGTTCTTC,CASSNGWNTGFYDEQFF
TRBJ2-3,NA,TRBV5-1,NA,TGCGCCAGCAGCCGTGGATTGGGGGAGAGCACAGATACGCAGTATTTT,CASSRGLGESTDTQYF
TRBJ2-3,NA,TRBV12-3/TRBV12-4,TRBD1,TGTGCCAGCTCCACAGGGACAGGAGATACGCAGTATTTT,CASSTGTGDTQYF
TRBJ1-1,NA,TRBV7-9,NA,TGTGCCAGCAGCTTAGCCACAGGCCCGAACACTGAAGCTTTCTTT,CASSLATGPNTEAFF
TRBJ2-6,few,TRBV20-1,NA,TGCAGTGCTAGGCCACCAGGAGGGGCCAACGTCCTGACTTTC,CSARPPGGANVLTF
TRBJ2-7,few,TRBV20-1,NA,TGCAGTGCTAGTATTCCCCCTTACCACGAGCAGTACTTC,CSASIPPYHEQYF
TRBJ1-5,NA,TRBV5-6,NA,TGTGCCAGCAGCTTTTGGGTTAGCAATCAGCCCCAGCATTTT,CASSFWVSNQPQHF
TRBJ2-5,few,TRBV10-3,NA,TGTGCCATCAGTGGAAATACGGGTTCTAGGACCCAGTACTTC,CAISGNTGSRTQYF